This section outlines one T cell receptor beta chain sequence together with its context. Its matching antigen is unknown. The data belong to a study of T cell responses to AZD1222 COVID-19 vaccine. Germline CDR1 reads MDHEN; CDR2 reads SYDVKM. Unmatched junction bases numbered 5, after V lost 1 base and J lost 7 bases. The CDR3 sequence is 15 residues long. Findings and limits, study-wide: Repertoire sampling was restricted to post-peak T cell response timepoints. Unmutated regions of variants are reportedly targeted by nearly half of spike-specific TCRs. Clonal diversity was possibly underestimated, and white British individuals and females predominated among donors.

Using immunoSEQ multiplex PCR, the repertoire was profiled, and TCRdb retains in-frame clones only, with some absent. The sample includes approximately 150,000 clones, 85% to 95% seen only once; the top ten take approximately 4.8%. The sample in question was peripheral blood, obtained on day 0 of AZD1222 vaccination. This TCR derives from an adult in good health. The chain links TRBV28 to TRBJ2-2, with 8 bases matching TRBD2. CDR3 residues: CASSLSLAGVGELFF. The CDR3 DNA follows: TGTGCCAGCAGTTTATCTCTAGCGGGTGTCGGGGAGCTGTTTTTT.